This record concerns one T cell receptor beta chain sequence. The antigen it binds to is not known. Within one base of it there is no much larger clone, and no base qualities were kept. V is pared back by 5 bases and J by 6 bases, with 5 bases lying between the germline termini. The CDR3 has 11 amino acids, counting the end cysteine and phenylalanine. Just CDR3 DNA is preserved here, 33 bases in frame from base 1. TCRbeta CDR3 regions were amplified from genomic DNA using the immunoSEQ Assay, a bias-controlled multiplex PCR. In the authors' own workflow: The number of nucleated cells in each sample was estimated from the amplification of reference gene primers within the assay. To quantify the absolute abundance of each unique TCRbeta CDR3 rearrangement, sequence reads were collapsed and filtered. For each sample, productive Simpson clonality was calculated as the square root of Simpson's diversity index over productive rearrangements. Entries here come from immuneACCESS through TCRdb and include only in-frame sequences with V and J called. Some clones fail to appear in such tables; in the studies checked, an unresolved V gene covers under half of the shortfall, and the cause of the remainder is unknown. V and J calls and clone size are copied from that table; D and trimming were computed from the DNA. The sample table shows fewer than 350,000 clones, and about 91% are seen once. The ten most abundant clones make up 1.6% of the sample.

The sample belongs to a study of blood T cell repertoires in COVID-19 (dated by TCRdb to about 2020). Broadly, across the study: The collaborator samples originated in the United States, Italy and Spain and spanned the acute and convalescent phases of COVID-19. The prospective study material was composed of cDNA or gDNA derived from T cells, B-cell-depleted T cells, or PBMCs. Deeply sampled blood TCRbeta repertoires from subjects exposed to, actively infected with, or recovered from COVID-19 were included in the dataset. The repertoires were made available in a free public database intended to serve as a resource for research on the immune response to SARS-CoV-2. The samples were drawn from the first 160 participants of the ongoing ImmuneRACE study and from some 1,300 subjects provided by 6 global collaborators. A de-identified subject ID, COVID-19 status, age in years and sex were almost always included in the sample metadata. Where available, HLA class I and class II types were obtained from metadata supplied by the sample provider rather than from assay-based typing. General study outcomes and caveats: The quantity of clinical and demographic metadata differed by source and by participant and was supplied without curation.

At one collaborating source in Seattle, patients were enrolled during active infection and were followed longitudinally through the course of disease. Whole blood was collected in K2EDTA tubes by collaborating institutions according to the institutions' own protocols. Collaborator samples were shipped for TCRbeta analysis as frozen whole blood, isolated PBMCs, or DNA extracted from either sample type. The rearrangement combines TRBV12-3 or TRBV12-4 with TRBJ2-1, with the D gene call left open. What was sequenced was peripheral blood. This sequence originates from a woman aged 25 to 45 with COVID-19, enrolled during active disease. The CDR3 has the sequence CASSQINEQFF. The nucleotide sequence is TGTGCCAGCAGTCAGATCAATGAGCAGTTCTTC.